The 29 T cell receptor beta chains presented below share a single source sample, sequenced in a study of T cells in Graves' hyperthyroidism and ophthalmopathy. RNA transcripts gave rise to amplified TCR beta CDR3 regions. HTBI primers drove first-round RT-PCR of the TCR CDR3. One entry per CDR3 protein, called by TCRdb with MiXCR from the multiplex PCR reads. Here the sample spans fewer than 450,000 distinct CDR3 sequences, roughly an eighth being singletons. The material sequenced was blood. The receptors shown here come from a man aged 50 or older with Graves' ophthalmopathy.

The DNA of the CDR3 is TGTGCCAGCACCGCTTCCGGGCGGGAGGGCCTTGGGAATGAGCAGTTCTTC. Residues: CASTASGREGLGNEQFF. The J gene is TRBJ2-1, the V gene TRBV12-3 or TRBV12-4, with TRBD2 matching 9 bases. CDR3 length equals 17 residues. J lost 7 bases, V lost 7 bases, and 17 bases had no gene match.

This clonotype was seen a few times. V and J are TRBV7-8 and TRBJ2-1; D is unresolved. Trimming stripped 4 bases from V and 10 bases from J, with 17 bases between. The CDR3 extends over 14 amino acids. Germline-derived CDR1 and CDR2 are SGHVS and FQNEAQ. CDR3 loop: CASSSSDQKWEQFF. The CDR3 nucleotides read TGTGCCAGCAGCTCCTCGGATCAAAAGTGGGAGCAGTTCTTC.

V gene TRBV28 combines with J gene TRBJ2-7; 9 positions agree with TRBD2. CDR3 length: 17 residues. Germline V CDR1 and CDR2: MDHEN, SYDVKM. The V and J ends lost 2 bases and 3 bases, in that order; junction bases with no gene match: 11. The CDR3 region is CASSLRREGLSLYEQYF. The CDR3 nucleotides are TGTGCCAGCAGTTTAAGGCGGGAGGGCCTGTCACTCTACGAGCAGTACTTC.

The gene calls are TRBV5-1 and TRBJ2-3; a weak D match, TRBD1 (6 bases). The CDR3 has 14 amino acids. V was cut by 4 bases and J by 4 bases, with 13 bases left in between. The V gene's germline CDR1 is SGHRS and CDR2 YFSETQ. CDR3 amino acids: CASSNRDTADTQYF. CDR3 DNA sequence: TGCGCCAGCAGCAACCGGGACACCGCAGATACGCAGTATTTT. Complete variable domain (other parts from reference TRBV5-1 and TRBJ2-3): KAGVTQTPRYLIKTRGQQVTLSCSPISGHRSVSWYQQTPGQGLQFLFEYFSETQRNKGNFPGRFSGRQFSNSRSEMNVSTLELGDSALYLCASSNRDTADTQYFGPGTRLTVL.

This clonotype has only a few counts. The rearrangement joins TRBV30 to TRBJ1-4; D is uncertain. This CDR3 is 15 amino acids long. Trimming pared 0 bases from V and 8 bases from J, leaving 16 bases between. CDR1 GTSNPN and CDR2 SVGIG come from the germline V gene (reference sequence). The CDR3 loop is CAWSVRSTAREKLFF. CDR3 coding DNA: TGTGCCTGGAGTGTACGGTCGACGGCTCGAGAAAAACTGTTTTTT.

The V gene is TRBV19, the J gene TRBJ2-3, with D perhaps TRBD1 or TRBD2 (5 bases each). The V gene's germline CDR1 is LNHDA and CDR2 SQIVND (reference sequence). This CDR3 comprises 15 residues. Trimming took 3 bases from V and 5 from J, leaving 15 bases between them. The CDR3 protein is CASSMTRGAKDTQYF. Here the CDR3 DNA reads TGTGCCAGTAGTATGACGAGGGGAGCTAAAGATACGCAGTATTTT. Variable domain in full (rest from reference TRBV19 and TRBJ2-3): DGGITQSPKYLFRKEGQNVTLSCEQNLNHDAMYWYRQDPGQGLRLIYYSQIVNDFQKGDIAEGYSVSREKKESFPLTVTSAQKNPTAFYLCASSMTRGAKDTQYFGPGTRLTVL.

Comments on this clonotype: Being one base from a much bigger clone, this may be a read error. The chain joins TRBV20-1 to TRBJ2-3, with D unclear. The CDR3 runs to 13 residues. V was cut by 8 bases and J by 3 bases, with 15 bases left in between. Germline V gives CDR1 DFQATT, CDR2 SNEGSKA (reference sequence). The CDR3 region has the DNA TGCAGTATCCCGCCCACTGCTACAGATACGCAGTATTTT. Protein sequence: CSIPPTATDTQYF.

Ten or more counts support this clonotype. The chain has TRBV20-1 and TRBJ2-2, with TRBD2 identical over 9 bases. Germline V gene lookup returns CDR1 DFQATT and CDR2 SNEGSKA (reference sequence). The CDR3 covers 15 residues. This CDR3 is CGISGSLERTGELFF. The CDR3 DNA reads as TGCGGAATTAGCGGGAGCCTCGAGCGGACCGGGGAGCTGTTTTTT.

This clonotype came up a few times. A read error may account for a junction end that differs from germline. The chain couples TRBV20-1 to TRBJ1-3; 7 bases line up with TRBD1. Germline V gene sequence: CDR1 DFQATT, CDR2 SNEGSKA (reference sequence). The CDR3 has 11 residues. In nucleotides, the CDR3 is TGCAGTGCTAGAGAAGGGGGCCACCCCCATTTT. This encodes CSAREGGHPHF.

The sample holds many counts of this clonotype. In DNA form, the CDR3 reads TGCAGTGCTAGAGGGGAACCTTTACCCACAGATACGCAGTATTTT. As protein: CSARGEPLPTDTQYF. The chain uses TRBV20-1 and TRBJ2-3; D is undetermined. CDR3 length equals 15 residues. Germline V gene lookup returns CDR1 DFQATT and CDR2 SNEGSKA (reference sequence). V lost 1 base, J lost 2 bases, and 13 bases lay in between.

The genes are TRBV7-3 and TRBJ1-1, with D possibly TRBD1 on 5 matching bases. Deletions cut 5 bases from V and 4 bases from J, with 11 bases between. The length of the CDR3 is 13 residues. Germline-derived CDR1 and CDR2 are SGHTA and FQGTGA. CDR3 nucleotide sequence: TGTGCCAGCAGCGTACAGGTTTCCACTGAAGCTTTCTTT. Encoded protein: CASSVQVSTEAFF. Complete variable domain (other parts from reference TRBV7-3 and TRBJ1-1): GAGVSQTPSNKVTEKGKYVELRCDPISGHTALYWYRQSLGQGPEFLIYFQGTGAADDSGLPNDRFFAVRPEGSVSTLKIQRTERGDSAVYLCASSVQVSTEAFFGQGTRLTVV.

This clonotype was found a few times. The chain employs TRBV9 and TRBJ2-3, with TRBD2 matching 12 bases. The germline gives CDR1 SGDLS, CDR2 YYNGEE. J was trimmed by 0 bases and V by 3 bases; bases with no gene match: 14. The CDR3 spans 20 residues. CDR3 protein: CASSASLGLAGRTSTDTQYF. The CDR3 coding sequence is TGTGCCAGCAGCGCCTCTTTAGGACTAGCGGGGAGAACTAGCACAGATACGCAGTATTTT.

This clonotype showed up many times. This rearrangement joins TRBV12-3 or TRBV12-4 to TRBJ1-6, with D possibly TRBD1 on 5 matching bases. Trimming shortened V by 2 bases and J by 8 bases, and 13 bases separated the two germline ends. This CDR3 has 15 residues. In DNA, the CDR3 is TGTGCCAGCAGTTTATATGGGACGGAGTATTCACCCCTCCACTTT. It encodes CASSLYGTEYSPLHF.

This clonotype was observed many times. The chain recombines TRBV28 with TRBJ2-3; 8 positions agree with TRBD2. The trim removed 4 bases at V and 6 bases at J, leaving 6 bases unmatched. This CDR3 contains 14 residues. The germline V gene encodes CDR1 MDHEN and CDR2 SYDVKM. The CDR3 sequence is CASSSAGGGDTQYF. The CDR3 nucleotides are TGTGCCAGCAGTTCGGCGGGAGGAGGGGATACGCAGTATTTT.

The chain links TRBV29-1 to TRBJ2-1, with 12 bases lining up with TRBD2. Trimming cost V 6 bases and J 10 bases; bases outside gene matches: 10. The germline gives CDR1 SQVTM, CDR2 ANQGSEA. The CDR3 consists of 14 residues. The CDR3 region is CSVSPNLAGGEQFF. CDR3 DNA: TGCAGCGTCTCACCGAATCTAGCGGGAGGGGAGCAGTTCTTC.

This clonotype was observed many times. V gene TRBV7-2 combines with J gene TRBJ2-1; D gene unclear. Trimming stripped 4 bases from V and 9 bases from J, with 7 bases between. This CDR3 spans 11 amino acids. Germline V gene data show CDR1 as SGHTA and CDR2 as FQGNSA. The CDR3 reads CASSYRSEQFF. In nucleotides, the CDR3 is TGTGCCAGCAGCTATAGGTCTGAGCAGTTCTTC.

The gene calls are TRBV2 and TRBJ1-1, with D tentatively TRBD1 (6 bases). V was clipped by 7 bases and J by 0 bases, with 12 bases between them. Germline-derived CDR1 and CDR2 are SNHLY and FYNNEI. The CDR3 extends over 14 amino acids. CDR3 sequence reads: CASKRDIMNTEAFF. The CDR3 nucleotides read TGTGCCAGCAAAAGGGACATTATGAACACTGAAGCTTTCTTT.

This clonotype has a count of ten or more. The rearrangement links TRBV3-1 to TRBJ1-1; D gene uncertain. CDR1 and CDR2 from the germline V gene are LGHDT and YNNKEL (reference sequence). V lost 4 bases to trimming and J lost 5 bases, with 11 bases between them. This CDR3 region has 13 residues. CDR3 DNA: TGTGCCAGCAGCCCTCCGGGAGTTACTGAAGCTTTCTTT. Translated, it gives CASSPPGVTEAFF.

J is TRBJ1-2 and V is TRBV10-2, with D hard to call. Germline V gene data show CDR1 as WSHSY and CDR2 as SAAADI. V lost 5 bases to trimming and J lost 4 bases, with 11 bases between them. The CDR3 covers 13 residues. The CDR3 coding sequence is TGCGCCAGCAGTCAACAGCCAGTCTATGGCTACACCTTC. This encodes CASSQQPVYGYTF.

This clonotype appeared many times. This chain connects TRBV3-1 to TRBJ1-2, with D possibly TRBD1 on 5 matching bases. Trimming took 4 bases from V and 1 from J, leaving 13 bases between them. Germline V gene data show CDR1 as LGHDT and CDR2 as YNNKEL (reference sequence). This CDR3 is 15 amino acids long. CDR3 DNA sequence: TGTGCCAGCAGCCCTGGGACGGCTATTAACTATGGCTACACCTTC. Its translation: CASSPGTAINYGYTF.

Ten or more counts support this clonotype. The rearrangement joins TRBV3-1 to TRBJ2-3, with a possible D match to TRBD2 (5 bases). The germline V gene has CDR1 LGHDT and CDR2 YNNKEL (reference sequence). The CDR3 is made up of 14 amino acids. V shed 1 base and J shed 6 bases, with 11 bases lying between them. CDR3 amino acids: CASSQGLLVDTQYF. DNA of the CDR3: TGTGCCAGCAGCCAAGGGCTACTAGTGGATACGCAGTATTTT.

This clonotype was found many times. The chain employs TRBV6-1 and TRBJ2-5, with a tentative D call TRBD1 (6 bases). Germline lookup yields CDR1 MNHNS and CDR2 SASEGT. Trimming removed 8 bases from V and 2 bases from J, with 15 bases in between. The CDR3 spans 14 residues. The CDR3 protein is CASLDQGLQETQYF. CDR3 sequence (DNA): TGTGCCAGCTTGGACCAGGGGCTACAAGAGACCCAGTACTTC.

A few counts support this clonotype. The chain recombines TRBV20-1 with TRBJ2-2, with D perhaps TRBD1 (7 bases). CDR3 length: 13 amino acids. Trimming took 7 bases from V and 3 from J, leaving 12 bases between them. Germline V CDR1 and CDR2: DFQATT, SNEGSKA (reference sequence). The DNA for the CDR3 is TGCAGTGGCGGCAGGGGGGACACCGGGGAGCTGTTTTTT. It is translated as CSGGRGDTGELFF.

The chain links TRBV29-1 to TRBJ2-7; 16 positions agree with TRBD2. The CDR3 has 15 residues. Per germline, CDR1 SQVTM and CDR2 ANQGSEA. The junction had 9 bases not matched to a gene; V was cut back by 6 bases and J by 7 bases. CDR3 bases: TGCAGCGTGGGGGGACTAGCGGGAGGGCCCGGGGAGCAGTACTTC. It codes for CSVGGLAGGPGEQYF.

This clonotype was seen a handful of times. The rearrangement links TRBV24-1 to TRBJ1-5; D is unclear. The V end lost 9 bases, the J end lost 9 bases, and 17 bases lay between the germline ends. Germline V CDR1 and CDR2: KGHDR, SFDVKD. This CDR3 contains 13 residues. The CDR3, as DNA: TGTGCCACCGCATTGACACACGGCTCGCCCCAGCATTTT. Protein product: CATALTHGSPQHF.

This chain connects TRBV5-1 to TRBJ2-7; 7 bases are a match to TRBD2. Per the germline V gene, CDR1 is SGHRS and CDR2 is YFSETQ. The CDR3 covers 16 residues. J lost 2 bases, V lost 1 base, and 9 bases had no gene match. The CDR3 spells CASSLNPGGSPYEQYF. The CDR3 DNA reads TGCGCCAGCAGCTTGAACCCCGGGGGGTCCCCCTACGAGCAGTACTTC.

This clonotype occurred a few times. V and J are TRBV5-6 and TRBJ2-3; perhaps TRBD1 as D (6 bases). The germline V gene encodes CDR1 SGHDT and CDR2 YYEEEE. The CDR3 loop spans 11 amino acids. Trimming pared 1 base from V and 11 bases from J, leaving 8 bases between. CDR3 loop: CASSLRDMQYF. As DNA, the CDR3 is TGTGCCAGCAGCTTGCGGGACATGCAGTATTTT.

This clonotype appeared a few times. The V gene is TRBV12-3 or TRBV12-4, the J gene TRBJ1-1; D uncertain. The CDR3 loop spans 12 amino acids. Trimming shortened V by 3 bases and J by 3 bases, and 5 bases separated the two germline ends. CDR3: CASSFDYTEAFF. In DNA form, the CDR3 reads TGTGCCAGCAGTTTCGATTACACTGAAGCTTTCTTT.

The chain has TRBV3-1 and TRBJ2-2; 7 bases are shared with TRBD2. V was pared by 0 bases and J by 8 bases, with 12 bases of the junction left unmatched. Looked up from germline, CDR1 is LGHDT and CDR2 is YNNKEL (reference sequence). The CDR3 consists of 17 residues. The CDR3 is CASSQDRTSERGGELFF. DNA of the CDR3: TGTGCCAGCAGCCAAGACCGGACTAGTGAACGAGGAGGGGAGCTGTTTTTT.